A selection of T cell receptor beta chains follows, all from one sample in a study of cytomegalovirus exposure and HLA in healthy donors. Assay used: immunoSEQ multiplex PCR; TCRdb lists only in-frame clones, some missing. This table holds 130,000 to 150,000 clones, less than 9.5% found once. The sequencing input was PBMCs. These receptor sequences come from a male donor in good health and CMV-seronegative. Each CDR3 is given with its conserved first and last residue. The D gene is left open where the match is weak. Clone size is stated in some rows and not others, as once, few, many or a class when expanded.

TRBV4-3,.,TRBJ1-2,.,CASSQPGDGYTF,TGCGCCAGCAGCCAACCCGGGGATGGCTACACCTTC
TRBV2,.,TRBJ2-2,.,CASSEDRTNTGELFF,TGTGCCAGCAGTGAAGACAGGACGAACACCGGGGAGCTGTTTTTT
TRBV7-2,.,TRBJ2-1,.,CASSLLTGRNEQFF,TGTGCCAGCAGCTTATTAACAGGGCGGAATGAGCAGTTCTTC
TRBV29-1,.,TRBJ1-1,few,CSVDKGKNTEAFF,TGCAGCGTTGATAAGGGGAAGAACACTGAAGCTTTCTTT
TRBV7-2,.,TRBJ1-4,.,CASSLSLPTNEKLFF,TGTGCCAGCAGCTTGAGCCTGCCAACTAATGAAAAACTGTTTTTT
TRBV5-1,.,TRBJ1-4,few,CASSLPGTNEKLFF,TGCGCCAGCAGCTTGCCCGGAACTAATGAAAAACTGTTTTTT
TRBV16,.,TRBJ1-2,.,CASSPGYGEGYGYTF,TGTGCCAGCAGCCCCGGCTACGGGGAGGGCTATGGCTACACCTTC
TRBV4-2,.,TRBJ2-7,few,CASSLLRGMTGRSYEQYF,TGTGCCAGCAGCCTCCTCCGGGGCATGACAGGCCGCTCCTACGAGCAGTACTTC
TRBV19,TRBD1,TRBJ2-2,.,CASRATGANTGELFF,TGTGCCAGTAGAGCCACAGGGGCGAACACCGGGGAGCTGTTTTTT
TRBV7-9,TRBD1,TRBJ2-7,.,CASSYAGTGSYEQYF,TGTGCCAGCAGCTACGCCGGGACAGGGTCCTACGAGCAGTACTTC
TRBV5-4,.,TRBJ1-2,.,CASSLQEGNGYTF,TGTGCCAGCAGCTTGCAAGAGGGAAATGGCTACACCTTC
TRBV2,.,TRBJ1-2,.,CASSESGIWGYTF,TGTGCCAGCAGTGAATCAGGAATTTGGGGCTACACCTTC
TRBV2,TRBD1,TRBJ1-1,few,CASSEQGGNTEAFF,TGTGCCAGCAGTGAGCAGGGGGGGAACACTGAAGCTTTCTTT
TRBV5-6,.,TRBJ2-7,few,CASSLVIQDYEQYF,TGTGCCAGCAGCTTGGTCATACAGGACTACGAGCAGTACTTC
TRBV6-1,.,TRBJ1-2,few,CASSEGLTPNYGYTF,TGTGCCAGCAGTGAAGGGTTGACACCAAACTATGGCTACACCTTC
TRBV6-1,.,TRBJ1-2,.,CASSANQGQGGYGYTF,TGTGCCAGCAGTGCCAACCAGGGGCAGGGTGGGTACGGCTACACCTTC
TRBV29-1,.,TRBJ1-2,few,CSVLFPEEGYTF,TGCAGCGTTCTGTTTCCCGAAGAGGGCTACACCTTC
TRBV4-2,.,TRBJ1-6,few,CASSQGGRNSPLHF,TGTGCCAGCAGCCAAGGAGGTAGGAATTCACCCCTCCACTTT
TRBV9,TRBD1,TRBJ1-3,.,CASRAPGQGAAGNTIYF,TGTGCCAGCAGGGCGCCGGGACAGGGAGCAGCTGGAAACACCATATATTTT
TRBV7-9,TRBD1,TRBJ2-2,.,CASSLRYEPGGTGELFF,TGTGCCAGCAGCTTAAGATATGAGCCAGGGGGAACCGGGGAGCTGTTTTTT
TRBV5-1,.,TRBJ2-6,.,CASSLSDTAGANVLTF,TGCGCCAGCAGCTTGTCTGATACGGCTGGGGCCAACGTCCTGACTTTC
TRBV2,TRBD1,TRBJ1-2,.,CASSVTGGSYGYTF,TGTGCCAGCAGTGTCACAGGGGGCTCTTATGGCTACACCTTC
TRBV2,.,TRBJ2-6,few,CASSDALPGANVLTF,TGTGCCAGCAGTGACGCGCTACCGGGGGCCAACGTCCTGACTTTC
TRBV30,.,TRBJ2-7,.,CAWDQGGIAYEQYF,TGTGCCTGGGATCAGGGGGGTATAGCCTACGAGCAGTACTTC
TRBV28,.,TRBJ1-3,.,CASTTGNTIYF,TGTGCCAGCACCACTGGAAACACCATATATTTT
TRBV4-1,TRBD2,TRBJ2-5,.,CASSQMGSGGGKETQYF,TGCGCCAGCAGCCAAATGGGTAGCGGGGGGGGAAAAGAGACCCAGTACTTC
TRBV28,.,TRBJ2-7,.,CASGASEQYF,TGTGCCAGCGGAGCATCAGAGCAGTACTTC
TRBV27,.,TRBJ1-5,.,CASRQAGNQPQHF,TGTGCCAGCAGACAAGCGGGCAATCAGCCCCAGCATTTT
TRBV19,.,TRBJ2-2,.,CASSIGSSRPGELFF,TGTGCCAGTAGTATAGGGTCCTCTAGACCCGGGGAGCTGTTTTTT
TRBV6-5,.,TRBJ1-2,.,CASSYDTATNYGYTF,TGTGCCAGCAGTTACGATACAGCTACTAACTATGGCTACACCTTC
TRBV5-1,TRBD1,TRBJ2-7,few,CASSLEDRNYEQYF,TGCGCCAGCAGCTTGGAGGACAGGAACTACGAGCAGTACTTC
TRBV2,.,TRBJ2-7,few,CAALIGGDYEQYF,TGTGCCGCGCTAATCGGCGGAGACTACGAGCAGTACTTC
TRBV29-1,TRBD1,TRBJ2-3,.,CSVVRDRGSDTQYF,TGCAGCGTTGTCCGGGACAGGGGGTCAGATACGCAGTATTTT
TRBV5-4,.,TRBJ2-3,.,CASSQPGGVFGTDTQYF,TGTGCCAGCAGCCAGCCCGGGGGAGTGTTTGGCACAGATACGCAGTATTTT
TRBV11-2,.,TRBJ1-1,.,CASSLIGRNTEAFF,TGTGCCAGCAGCTTAATAGGGAGGAACACTGAAGCTTTCTTT
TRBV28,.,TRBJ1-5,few,CASSLTAGGGNQPQHF,TGTGCCAGCAGTCTAACGGCTGGAGGGGGCAATCAGCCCCAGCATTTT
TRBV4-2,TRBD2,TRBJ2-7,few,CASSQGLAGSHEQYF,TGTGCCAGCAGCCAGGGACTAGCGGGGTCCCACGAGCAGTACTTC
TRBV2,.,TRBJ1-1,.,CASSEEGAGTEAFF,TGTGCCAGCAGTGAAGAAGGGGCCGGGACTGAAGCTTTCTTT
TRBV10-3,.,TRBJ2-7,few,CAIRSVYEQYF,TGTGCCATCAGAAGCGTGTACGAGCAGTACTTC
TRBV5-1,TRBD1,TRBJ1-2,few,CASSLGTGEGYGYTF,TGCGCCAGCAGCTTGGGGACAGGGGAAGGCTATGGCTACACCTTC
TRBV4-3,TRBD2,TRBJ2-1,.,CASSQDWAGGYNNEQFF,TGCGCCAGCAGCCAAGATTGGGCGGGGGGCTATAACAATGAGCAGTTCTTC
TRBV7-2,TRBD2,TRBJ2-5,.,CASSPGRTSGQETQYF,TGTGCCAGCAGCCCAGGGCGGACTAGCGGCCAAGAGACCCAGTACTTC
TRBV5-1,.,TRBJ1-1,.,CASRKGGLPLVTEAFF,TGCGCCAGCAGGAAGGGGGGACTACCCCTGGTTACTGAAGCTTTCTTT
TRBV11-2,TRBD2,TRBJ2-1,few,CASSGAGGFYNEQFF,TGTGCCAGCAGCGGGGCGGGGGGGTTTTACAATGAGCAGTTCTTC
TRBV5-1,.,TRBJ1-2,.,CASSLARGEDGYTF,TGCGCCAGCAGCTTGGCCCGCGGAGAAGATGGCTACACCTTC
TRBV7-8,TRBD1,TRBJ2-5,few,CASSLGRGQSETQYF,TGTGCCAGCAGCTTAGGCAGGGGGCAGTCGGAGACCCAGTACTTC
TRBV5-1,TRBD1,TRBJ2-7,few,CASSYRQGGYEQYF,TGCGCCAGCAGCTACCGACAGGGGGGATACGAGCAGTACTTC
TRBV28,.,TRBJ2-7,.,CASSPPSQGSEQYF,TGTGCCAGCAGTCCCCCGTCACAGGGCTCAGAGCAGTACTTC
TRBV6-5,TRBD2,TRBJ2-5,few,CASSYSWALAGETQYF,TGTGCCAGCAGTTACTCGTGGGCTCTAGCGGGGGAGACCCAGTACTTC
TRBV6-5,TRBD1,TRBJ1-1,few,CASSYTGTGATEAFF,TGTGCCAGCAGTTACACCGGGACAGGGGCCACTGAAGCTTTCTTT
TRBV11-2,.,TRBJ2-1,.,CASSPVVGAWGEQFF,TGTGCCAGCAGCCCCGTAGTGGGGGCCTGGGGTGAGCAGTTCTTC
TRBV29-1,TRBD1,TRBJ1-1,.,CSVDTGGGNTEAFF,TGCAGCGTTGACACAGGGGGCGGAAACACTGAAGCTTTCTTT
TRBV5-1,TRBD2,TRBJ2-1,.,CASNEAGANNEQFF,TGCGCCAGCAATGAGGCGGGAGCAAACAATGAGCAGTTCTTC
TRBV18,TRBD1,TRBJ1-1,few,CASSGQGTAEAFF,TGTGCCAGCTCGGGACAGGGGACCGCTGAAGCTTTCTTT
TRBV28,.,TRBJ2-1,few,CASSEPRPPFNEQFF,TGTGCCAGCAGTGAACCTAGGCCCCCTTTCAATGAGCAGTTCTTC
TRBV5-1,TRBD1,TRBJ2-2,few,CASSSRDRSNTGELFF,TGCGCCAGCAGCTCGCGGGACAGGTCGAACACCGGGGAGCTGTTTTTT
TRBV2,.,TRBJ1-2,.,CASHPEVYGYPF,TGTGCCAGCCATCCAGAGGTCTATGGCTACCCCTTC